This is a list of T cell receptor beta chains from one sample in a study of cytomegalovirus exposure and HLA in healthy donors. Measured with immunoSEQ multiplex PCR; TCRdb has only the in-frame clones, and not every one. The table includes about 220,000 clones, about 89% detected once. The sample taken for sequencing was PBMCs. The receptors were gathered from a woman aged 18-29 years in good health and CMV-seronegative. Both conserved end residues are part of each CDR3. A D gene is named only where the DNA matches it firmly. Expanded clones get a size class; other rows say once, few or many, or leave the size out.

V: TRBV9
J: TRBJ1-1
size: -
D: TRBD1
DNA: TGTGCCAGCAGCCCTATAAGGGGACAGCGCACTGAAGCTTTCTTT
CDR3: CASSPIRGQRTEAFF

V: TRBV28
J: TRBJ1-2
size: once
D: -
DNA: TGTGCCAGCAGTAGTGGGGAAAGAGGAGGGCGCTACACCTTC
CDR3: CASSSGERGGRYTF

V: TRBV5-1
J: TRBJ2-1
size: -
D: -
DNA: TGCGCCAGCAGCTTGTTGGGTTTAGGGGTGGATGAGCAGTTCTTC
CDR3: CASSLLGLGVDEQFF

V: TRBV6-5
J: TRBJ1-6
size: -
D: TRBD1
DNA: TGTGCCAGCAGTTCACGACAGGGGAATTCACCCCTCCACTTT
CDR3: CASSSRQGNSPLHF

V: TRBV2
J: TRBJ1-1
size: -
D: TRBD1
DNA: TGTACCGAGAACAGGGGCCAGAACACTGAAGCTTTCTTT
CDR3: CTENRGQNTEAFF

V: TRBV6-5
J: TRBJ2-7
size: -
D: -
DNA: TGTGCCAGCAGCCGAGGTCCTTCCTACGAGCAGTACTTC
CDR3: CASSRGPSYEQYF

V: TRBV5-1
J: TRBJ1-2
size: once
D: -
DNA: TGCGCCAGCAGCTTGCCAGGGGCCTATGGCTACACCTTC
CDR3: CASSLPGAYGYTF

V: TRBV6-5
J: TRBJ2-7
size: -
D: -
DNA: TGTGCCAGCAAACAGGGCGGATTGAGGGAGCAGTACTTC
CDR3: CASKQGGLREQYF

V: TRBV30
J: TRBJ1-4
size: -
D: TRBD1
DNA: TGTGCCTGGAGCCGGGACAGAGAAAAACTGTTTTTT
CDR3: CAWSRDREKLFF

V: TRBV5-4
J: TRBJ2-7
size: -
D: TRBD2
DNA: TGTGCCAGCAGCTTTCCGCTAGCGGGATCAAACGAGCAGTACTTC
CDR3: CASSFPLAGSNEQYF

V: TRBV19
J: TRBJ1-1
size: -
D: -
DNA: TGTGCCAGTAGTATGCGAGGGTCCGTCTCCGCTGAAGCTTTCTTT
CDR3: CASSMRGSVSAEAFF

V: TRBV7-3
J: TRBJ2-1
size: few
D: -
DNA: TGTGCCAGCAGCTTAACGAGCGGGCCCTACAATGAGCAGTTCTTC
CDR3: CASSLTSGPYNEQFF

V: TRBV30
J: TRBJ2-1
size: -
D: TRBD2
DNA: TGTGCCTGGAGTTTGCGGGAGATTTACAATGAGCAGTTCTTC
CDR3: CAWSLREIYNEQFF

V: TRBV25-1
J: TRBJ2-5
size: -
D: -
DNA: TGTGCCAGACCTAGAAAAGAGACCCAGTACTTC
CDR3: CARPRKETQYF

V: TRBV10-2
J: TRBJ1-1
size: -
D: -
DNA: TGCGCCAGCAGTGAATTCGGAGGGAACACTGAAGCTTTCTTT
CDR3: CASSEFGGNTEAFF

V: TRBV27
J: TRBJ2-5
size: -
D: -
DNA: TGTGCCAGCAGTCTTTGGCAGCAAGAGACCCAGTACTTC
CDR3: CASSLWQQETQYF

V: TRBV27
J: TRBJ1-5
size: -
D: TRBD1
DNA: TGTGCCAGTTCGGACTGGACCGGGACAGGGGGCAATCAGCCCCAGCATTTT
CDR3: CASSDWTGTGGNQPQHF

V: TRBV6-1
J: TRBJ1-1
size: -
D: -
DNA: TGTGCCAGCAGAATGGACAGCTATAACACTGAAGCTTTCTTT
CDR3: CASRMDSYNTEAFF